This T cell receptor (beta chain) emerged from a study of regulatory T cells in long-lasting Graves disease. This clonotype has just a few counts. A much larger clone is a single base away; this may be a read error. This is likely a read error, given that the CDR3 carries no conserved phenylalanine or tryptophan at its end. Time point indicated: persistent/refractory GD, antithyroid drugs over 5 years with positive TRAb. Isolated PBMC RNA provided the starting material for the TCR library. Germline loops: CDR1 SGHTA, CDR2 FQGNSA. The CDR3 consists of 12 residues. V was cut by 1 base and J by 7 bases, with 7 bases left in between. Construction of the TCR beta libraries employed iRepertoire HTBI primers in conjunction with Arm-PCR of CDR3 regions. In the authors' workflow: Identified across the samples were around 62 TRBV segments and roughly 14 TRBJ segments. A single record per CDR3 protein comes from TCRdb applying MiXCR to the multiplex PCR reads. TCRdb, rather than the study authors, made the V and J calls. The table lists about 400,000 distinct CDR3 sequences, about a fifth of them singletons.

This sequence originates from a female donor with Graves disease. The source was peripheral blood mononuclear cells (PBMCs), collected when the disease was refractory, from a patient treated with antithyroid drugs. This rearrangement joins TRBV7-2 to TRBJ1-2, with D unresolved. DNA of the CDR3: TGTGCCAGCAGCTTAGAGAAAGGTGGCTACACCCTC. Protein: CASSLEKGGYTL.